The 23 T cell receptor beta chains presented below share a single source sample, sequenced in a study of cytotoxic CD8 clonotypes in ibrutinib-treated CLL. Measured with immunoSEQ multiplex PCR; TCRdb has only the in-frame clones, and not every one. Found here are some 350,000 clones, roughly two thirds of them singletons; the top ten hold roughly 6.8%. The sample was PBMCs, taken after 36 months of ibrutinib treatment. These receptors all come from a human donor with chronic lymphocytic leukemia.

V usage is TRBV18 and J usage is TRBJ1-1, with D perhaps TRBD1 (5 bases). The CDR3 has 14 amino acids. The V gene lost 3 bases and the J gene lost 3 bases, with 11 bases spanning the gap. The germline V gene has CDR1 KGHSH and CDR2 LQKENI. The CDR3 nucleotides read TGTGCCAGCTCACCGTCGGGGGGGGACACTGAAGCTTTCTTT. Protein product: CASSPSGGDTEAFF.

This clone occurred a few times. This chain links TRBV7-9 with TRBJ1-1; 9 bases align to TRBD1. V was clipped by 4 bases and J by 11 bases; unmatched bases: 8. Germline CDR1 is SEHNR and CDR2 is FQNEAQ (reference sequence). The CDR3 contains 13 residues. In nucleotides, the CDR3 is TGTGCCAGCAGCTACTCCGGGGGACAGGGTGCTTTCTTT. Amino acid sequence: CASSYSGGQGAFF.

J is TRBJ2-1 and V is TRBV7-2; 8 bases map to TRBD1. The CDR3 runs 17 residues. J gave up 8 bases and V 5 bases, and 17 bases lay outside the gene matches. Germline V gives CDR1 SGHTA, CDR2 FQGNSA. The CDR3: CASSAHRTGWLSDEQFF. The CDR3 DNA reads TGTGCCAGCAGCGCACACCGGACAGGGTGGCTTTCGGATGAGCAGTTCTTC.

The gene calls are TRBV11-2 and TRBJ2-7, with D possibly matching TRBD1 (5 bases). CDR1 is SGHAT, CDR2 FQNNGV, per germline. The CDR3 has 18 residues. V lost 7 bases, J lost 2 bases, and 27 bases lay in between. CDR3: CASTRNPWGAQAPYEQYF. The CDR3 bases are TGTGCCAGCACCCGAAATCCCTGGGGCGCTCAGGCCCCCTACGAGCAGTACTTC.

This chain uses TRBV4-1 with TRBJ1-3; perhaps TRBD1 as D (6 bases). Trimming cost V 6 bases and J 4 bases, with 13 bases left between them. Germline CDR1 MGHRA, CDR2 YSYEKL. There are 14 residues in the CDR3. CDR3 bases: TGCGCCAGCAGGCAACAGGGAGTGGGAAACACCATATATTTT. The encoded protein is CASRQQGVGNTIYF.

The chain has TRBV15 and TRBJ2-5, with 8 bases identical to TRBD1. CDR3 length: 16 residues. Germline CDR1 is LNHNV and CDR2 is YYDKDF (reference sequence). After removal of 0 bases from V and 4 bases from J, the junction contained 7 bases not matched to a gene. CDR3 sequence reads: CATSRDLPQGGETQYF. For the CDR3, the DNA is TGTGCCACCAGCAGAGACCTACCACAGGGGGGAGAGACCCAGTACTTC.

A few counts support this clone. The chain recombines TRBV2 with TRBJ2-7; 9 bases agree with TRBD1. The CDR3 loop spans 16 amino acids. The germline CDR1 and CDR2 sequences are SNHLY and FYNNEI. The V and J ends lost 6 bases and 1 base, in that order; junction bases with no gene match: 10. The CDR3 bases are TGTGCCAGCAGGCAACCACCGGGACAGGGATCCTACGAGCAGTACTTC. Translation gives CASRQPPGQGSYEQYF.

The chain carries TRBV2 and TRBJ2-4; no clear D. The CDR3 has 15 amino acids. V gave up 6 bases and J gave up 0 bases, with 12 bases separating them. Germline V lookup: CDR1 SNHLY, CDR2 FYNNEI. The CDR3 sequence is CASRILGLAKNIQYF. CDR3 DNA: TGTGCCAGCAGGATCCTAGGTCTAGCCAAAAACATTCAGTACTTC.

The chain has TRBV7-9 and TRBJ2-7, with 8 bases lining up with TRBD1. Germline CDR1 SEHNR, CDR2 FQNEAQ (reference sequence). The CDR3 totals 14 residues. With V trimmed by 5 bases and J by 5 bases, 8 bases remained unmatched. The CDR3: CASSPGQGGDEQYF. For the CDR3, the DNA is TGTGCCAGCAGCCCAGGACAGGGCGGCGACGAGCAGTACTTC.

The V gene is TRBV9, the J gene TRBJ1-2, with D unresolved. The germline V gene has CDR1 SGDLS and CDR2 YYNGEE. V was pared by 0 bases and J by 3 bases, with 12 bases between. This CDR3 comprises 15 residues. The CDR3 loop reads CASSVALIGYYGYTF. CDR3 DNA sequence: TGTGCCAGCAGCGTAGCACTGATAGGATACTATGGCTACACCTTC.

This clone appeared once. The rearrangement links TRBV4-1 to TRBJ2-1, with TRBD2 matching over 11 bases. The CDR3 runs 16 residues. Germline-derived CDR1 and CDR2 are MGHRA and YSYEKL. Trimming at V came to 4 bases and at J to 6 bases, leaving 8 bases not matched to a gene. The CDR3 reads CASSPIAGGPGNEQFF. The CDR3 DNA follows: TGCGCCAGCAGCCCAATAGCGGGGGGGCCTGGCAATGAGCAGTTCTTC.

This clone was recorded a few times. V usage is TRBV12-5 and J usage is TRBJ1-2; D gene uncertain. The germline V and J ends were trimmed by 5 bases and 0 bases, with 13 bases remaining between them. Germline V gene sequence: CDR1 LGHNT, CDR2 FRNRAP. The CDR3 extends over 15 amino acids. CDR3: CASGNRLLSNYGYTF. Here the CDR3 DNA reads TGTGCTAGTGGTAACCGACTCCTATCTAACTATGGCTACACCTTC.

This clone has only a few counts. This rearrangement joins TRBV5-6 to TRBJ2-7; D might be TRBD1 (5 bases). Looked up from germline, CDR1 is SGHDT and CDR2 is YYEEEE. The CDR3 extends over 16 amino acids. V was shortened by 3 bases and J by 1 base, with 17 bases between the two germline ends. As DNA, the CDR3 is TGTGCCAGCAGCTACGGAATCGGGCAGGGATCCTACGAGCAGTACTTC. Translated, it gives CASSYGIGQGSYEQYF.

The chain is built from TRBV6-1 and TRBJ1-1; no clear D gene. Germline-derived CDR1 and CDR2 are MNHNS and SASEGT. This CDR3 spans 11 amino acids. The V and J ends lost 5 bases and 4 bases respectively, with 5 bases between them. As DNA, the CDR3 is TGTGCCAGCAGTCAATCCACTGAAGCTTTCTTT. Protein: CASSQSTEAFF.

The rearrangement links TRBV9 to TRBJ1-5, with 7 nucleotides matching TRBD1. This CDR3 spans 14 amino acids. Germline CDR1 and CDR2: SGDLS and YYNGEE. Trimming cost V 3 bases and J 6 bases; bases outside gene matches: 6. The CDR3 nucleotides are TGTGCCAGCAGCGCGACAGGGAGAGGTCAGCCCCAGCATTTT. Translated: CASSATGRGQPQHF.

J is TRBJ2-1 and V is TRBV2; D gene unclear. Germline V CDR1 and CDR2: SNHLY, FYNNEI. V dropped 6 bases and J dropped 0 bases, with 12 bases sitting between them. The CDR3 runs 15 residues. The CDR3 sequence is CASRGVLVSYNEQFF. The CDR3 nucleotides read TGTGCCAGCAGGGGTGTTCTGGTCTCCTACAATGAGCAGTTCTTC. The full variable domain, completed using reference TRBV2 and TRBJ2-1, is EPEVTQTPSHQVTQMGQEVILRCVPISNHLYFYWYRQILGQKVEFLVSFYNNEISEKSEIFDDQFSVERPDGSNFTLKIRSTKLEDSAMYFCASRGVLVSYNEQFFGPGTRLTVL.

The chain couples TRBV27 to TRBJ2-3; D is unresolved. The length of the CDR3 is 12 residues. Trimming removed 4 bases at V and 5 bases at J, with 7 bases between. Germline V gene data show CDR1 as MNHEY and CDR2 as SMNVEV (reference sequence). In DNA, the CDR3 is TGTGCCAGCAGTTCTTTAAAAGATACGCAGTATTTT. It encodes CASSSLKDTQYF.

The rearrangement links TRBV6-1 to TRBJ2-1; tentatively, D is TRBD2 (5 bases). V shed 6 bases and J shed 0 bases, with 9 bases lying between them. CDR1 MNHNS and CDR2 SASEGT come from the germline V gene. CDR3 size: 14 residues. The CDR3 DNA reads as TGTGCCAGCAGGGGTGCGGGCTCCTACAATGAGCAGTTCTTC. This encodes CASRGAGSYNEQFF.

V is TRBV6-1 and J is TRBJ1-1; TRBD1 matches 9 bases. The CDR3 length is 14 residues. Germline-derived CDR1 and CDR2 are MNHNS and SASEGT. Germline trimming cut 5 bases from V and 5 bases from J; bases unmatched to any gene: 6. CDR3 protein: CASSLGQGRTEAFF. CDR3 in DNA: TGTGCCAGCAGTCTTGGACAGGGGAGGACTGAAGCTTTCTTT.

V gene TRBV6-5 combines with J gene TRBJ2-3, with TRBD1 matching 8 bases. Germline-derived CDR1 and CDR2 are MNHEY and SVGAGI. The CDR3 runs 15 residues. After removal of 6 bases from V and 6 bases from J, the junction contained 11 bases not matched to a gene. CDR3 loop: CASSARGRLVDTQYF. CDR3 sequence (DNA): TGTGCCAGCAGCGCCAGGGGGCGGCTGGTGGATACGCAGTATTTT.

J is TRBJ1-5 and V is TRBV21-1. TRBV21-1 corresponds to a pseudogene. This CDR3 has 12 amino acids. CDR3 DNA sequence: TGTGCCAGCAGCGAGGGGTGTCAGCCCCAGCATTTT. Encoded protein: CASSEGCQPQHF.

V gene TRBV5-6 combines with J gene TRBJ2-7, with D possibly TRBD2 on 6 matching bases. The length of the CDR3 is 14 residues. Germline V CDR1 and CDR2: SGHDT, YYEEEE. Trimming took off 2 bases at V and 0 bases at J, with 9 bases between the two ends. CDR3 region: CASSFGTHSYEQYF. CDR3 in DNA: TGTGCCAGCAGCTTTGGGACTCACTCCTACGAGCAGTACTTC. Drawing the rest from reference TRBV5-6 and TRBJ2-7, the complete variable domain is DAGVTQSPTHLIKTRGQQVTLRCSPKSGHDTVSWYQQALGQGPQFIFQYYEEEERQRGNFPDRFSGHQFPNYSSELNVNALLLGDSALYLCASSFGTHSYEQYFGPGTRLTVT.

This clone was found a few times. The chain has TRBV7-9 and TRBJ2-3; D possibly corresponds to TRBD1 (6 bases). V dropped 5 bases and J dropped 2 bases, with 14 bases sitting between them. There are 15 residues in the CDR3. Germline V gene sequence: CDR1 SEHNR, CDR2 FQNEAQ (reference sequence). CDR3 sequence reads: CASSPTWGLTDTQYF. As DNA, the CDR3 is TGTGCCAGCAGCCCAACGTGGGGGCTCACAGATACGCAGTATTTT.